This TCR beta chain comes out of a study of T cell responses to AZD1222 COVID-19 vaccine. Assay: immunoSEQ multiplex PCR; the TCRdb copy retains only in-frame clones and omits some. The sample records approximately 90,000 clones, 90% to 95% being singletons. Notes on the study in general: In a largely white British group with more females than males, clonal diversity was possibly underestimated. Targets within unmutated variant regions were reportedly found for nearly half of spike-specific TCRs. Spike-wide vaccine-associated CD4 TCRs dominated at 160-218 and 743-854. Samples come after the peak T cell response, not at day 14.

Germline V gene sequence: CDR1 SQVTM, CDR2 ANQGSEA. Trimming took 7 bases from V and 4 from J, leaving 21 bases between them. The CDR3 consists of 15 residues. As concerns this clone: Antigen unknown.

The sequencing used peripheral blood, collected on day 0 of AZD1222 vaccination. The TCR was taken from an adult in good health. This sequence joins TRBV29-1 and TRBJ2-3; TRBD2 might be the D (6 bases). For the CDR3, the DNA is TGCAGCGCCCGGCGGAGGGACGCGACCCCAGATACGCAGTATTTT. It encodes CSARRRDATPDTQYF.